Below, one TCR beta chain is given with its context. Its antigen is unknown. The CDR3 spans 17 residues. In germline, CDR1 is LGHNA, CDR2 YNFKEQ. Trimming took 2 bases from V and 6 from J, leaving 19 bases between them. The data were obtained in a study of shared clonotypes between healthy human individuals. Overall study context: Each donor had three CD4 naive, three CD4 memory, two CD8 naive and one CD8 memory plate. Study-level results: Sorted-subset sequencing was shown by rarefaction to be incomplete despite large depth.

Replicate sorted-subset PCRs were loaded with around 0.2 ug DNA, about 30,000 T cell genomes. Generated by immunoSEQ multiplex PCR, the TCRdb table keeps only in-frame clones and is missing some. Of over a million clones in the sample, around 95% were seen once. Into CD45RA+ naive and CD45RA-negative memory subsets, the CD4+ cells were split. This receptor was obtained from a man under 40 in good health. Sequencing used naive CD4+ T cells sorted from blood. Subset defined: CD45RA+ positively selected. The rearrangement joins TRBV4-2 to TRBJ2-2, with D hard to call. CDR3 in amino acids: CASSQRTPRSWSGELFF. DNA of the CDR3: TGTGCCAGCAGCCAACGGACCCCTCGGTCATGGTCCGGGGAGCTGTTTTTT.